The text below deals with one TCR beta chain. The antigen is not known. The data are from a study of shared clonotypes between healthy human individuals. Assay execution took place at the deep level. As handled by the study authors: Filtering differed since immunoSEQ provided only junctions, with no quality scores. This table comes from immunoSEQ multiplex PCR, and its TCRdb copy is limited to in-frame clones, with some not included. From that table come the V and J calls and clone size; the DNA was used to work out D and trimming. The sample lists some 1,400,000 clones, around 95% seen once, with 1% to 1.5% in the top ten. Looked up from germline, CDR1 is SGHVS and CDR2 is FQNEAQ. The CDR3 loop spans 13 amino acids. The ends lost 5 bases at V and 9 bases at J; junction bases unmatched: 7. Findings and limits, study-wide: Relative to their counterparts shared across all four donors, non-shared clonotypes exhibited diminished generation probabilities.

A CD45RA-negative memory subset and a CD45RA+ naive subset were separated from the CD4+ cells. The sequence was obtained from a man younger than 40 in good health. This chain joins TRBV7-8 and TRBJ2-7; the match to TRBD1 covers 10 bases. Sequenced material: naive CD4+ T cells sorted from blood. Subset meaning: CD45RA+ positively selected. In DNA form, the CDR3 reads TGTGCCAGCAGCGAACGACAGGGGGCAGGGCAGTACTTC. Amino acids: CASSERQGAGQYF.